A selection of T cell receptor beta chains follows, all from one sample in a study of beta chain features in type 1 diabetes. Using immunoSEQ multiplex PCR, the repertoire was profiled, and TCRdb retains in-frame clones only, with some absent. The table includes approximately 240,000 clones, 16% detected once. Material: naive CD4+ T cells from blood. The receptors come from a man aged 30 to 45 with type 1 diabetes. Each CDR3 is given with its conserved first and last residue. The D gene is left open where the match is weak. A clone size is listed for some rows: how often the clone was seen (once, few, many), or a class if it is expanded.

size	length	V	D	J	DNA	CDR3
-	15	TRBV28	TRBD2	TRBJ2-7	TGTGCCAGCAGTCCCGGGATAGCGGGAGGCTACGAGCAGTACTTC	CASSPGIAGGYEQYF
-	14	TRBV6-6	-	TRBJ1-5	TGTGCCAGCAGTTACGGGGGTAGCAATCAGCCCCAGCATTTT	CASSYGGSNQPQHF
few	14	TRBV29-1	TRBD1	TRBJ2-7	TGCAGCGTTGTTTACAGGGGGCTCACCTACGAGCAGTACTTC	CSVVYRGLTYEQYF
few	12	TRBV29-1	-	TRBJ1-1	TGCAGCGTTGATGCAGCAGGGTATAAAGCTTTCTTT	CSVDAAGYKAFF
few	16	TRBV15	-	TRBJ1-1	TGTGCCACCAGCAGAGATCAGGACAGCCAGAACACTGAAGCTTTCTTT	CATSRDQDSQNTEAFF
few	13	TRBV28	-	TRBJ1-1	TGTGCCAGCAGTCTTCCGATGAACACTGAAGCTTTCTTT	CASSLPMNTEAFF
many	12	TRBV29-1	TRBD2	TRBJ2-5	TGCAGCGTTGATTGGCAGGCGGGGGCCCAGTACTTC	CSVDWQAGAQYF
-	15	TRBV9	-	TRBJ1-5	TGTGCCAGCAGCGTAGGACAGAATAGCAATCAGCCCCAGCATTTT	CASSVGQNSNQPQHF
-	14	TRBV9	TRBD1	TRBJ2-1	TGTGCCAGCAGCCCGGGGACAGGGAAGGCTGAGCAGTTCTTC	CASSPGTGKAEQFF
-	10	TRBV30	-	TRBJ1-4	TGTGCCTGGACGGGGGAAAAACTGTTTTTT	CAWTGEKLFF
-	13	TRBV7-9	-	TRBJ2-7	TGTGCCAGCAGCAAGACGCGGACTTACGAGCAGTACTTC	CASSKTRTYEQYF
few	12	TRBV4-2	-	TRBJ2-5	TGTGCCAGCAGCCAAGGGGGGGAGACCCAGTACTTC	CASSQGGETQYF
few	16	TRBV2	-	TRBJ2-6	TGTGCCAGCAGTGCTGCCCCCCCCTCTGGGGCCAACGTCCTGACTTTC	CASSAAPPSGANVLTF
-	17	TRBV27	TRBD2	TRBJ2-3	TGTGCCAGCAGTTCCCCCGGACTAGCGGGTAGCACAGATACGCAGTATTTT	CASSSPGLAGSTDTQYF
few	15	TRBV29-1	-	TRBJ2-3	TGCAGCGTTGAAATCGGCAGACCGAGCACAGATACGCAGTATTTT	CSVEIGRPSTDTQYF
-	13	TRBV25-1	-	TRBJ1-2	TGTGCCAGCAGACAGGACTTTAACTATGGCTACACCTTC	CASRQDFNYGYTF
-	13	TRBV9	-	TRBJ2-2	TGTGCCAGCAGCGTAGAGCCTTCCGGGGAGCTGTTTTTT	CASSVEPSGELFF
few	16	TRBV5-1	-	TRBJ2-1	TGCGCCAGCAGCCTCCTGACTAGATCGGCTATCAATGAGCAGTTCTTC	CASSLLTRSAINEQFF
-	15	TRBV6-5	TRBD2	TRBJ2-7	TGTGCCAGCAGTTACTCTACTAGCGGGAGGTACGAGCAGTACTTC	CASSYSTSGRYEQYF
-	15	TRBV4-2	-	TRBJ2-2	TGTGCCAGCTCCTCCCTCCGGGTTACGACCGGGGAGCTGTTTTTT	CASSSLRVTTGELFF
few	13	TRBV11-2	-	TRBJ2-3	TGTGCCAGCAGCTTAGTAGTGGCAGATACGCAGTATTTT	CASSLVVADTQYF
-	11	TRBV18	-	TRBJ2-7	TGTGCCAGCTCACCGGACTACGAGCAGTACTTC	CASSPDYEQYF
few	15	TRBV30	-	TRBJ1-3	TGTGCCTGGAGCAGGGTCTACCCCTCTGGAAACACCATATATTTT	CAWSRVYPSGNTIYF
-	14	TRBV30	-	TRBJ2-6	TGTGCCTGGAGTGCAAGCTCTGGGGCCAACGTCCTGACCTTC	CAWSASSGANVLTF
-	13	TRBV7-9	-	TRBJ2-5	TGTGCCAGCAGCTTAGTACCGCAAGAGACCCAGTACTTC	CASSLVPQETQYF
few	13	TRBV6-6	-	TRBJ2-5	TGTGCCAGCAGCAACCCACAGGAAGAGACCCAGTACTTC	CASSNPQEETQYF
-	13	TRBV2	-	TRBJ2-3	TGTGCCAGCAAAGGAGGCATCGGGGATACGCAGTATTTT	CASKGGIGDTQYF
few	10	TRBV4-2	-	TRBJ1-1	TGTGCCAGCAGCCAAGAAAGGGTTATTTTT	CASSQERVIF
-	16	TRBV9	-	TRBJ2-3	TGTGCCAGCACCTATGCAGGGGCTATCCCCACAGATACGCAGTATTTT	CASTYAGAIPTDTQYF
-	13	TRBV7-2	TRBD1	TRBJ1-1	TGTGCCAGCAGCCCCAGGGGGCCCACTGAAGCTTTCTTT	CASSPRGPTEAFF
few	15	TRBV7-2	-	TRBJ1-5	TGTGCCAGCAGCTTACGAGTTGGACAGACCCAGCCCCAGCATTTT	CASSLRVGQTQPQHF
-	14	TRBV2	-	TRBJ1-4	TGTGCCAGCAGAGTCTACGGCCTTAATGAAAAACTGTTTTTT	CASRVYGLNEKLFF
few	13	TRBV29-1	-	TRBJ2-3	TGCAGCGTTGAGGGTCAGGGCACAGATACGCAGTATTTT	CSVEGQGTDTQYF
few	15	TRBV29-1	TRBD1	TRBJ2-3	TGCAGCGTTCACGGACAGGGGGTTATCACAGATACGCAGTATTTT	CSVHGQGVITDTQYF
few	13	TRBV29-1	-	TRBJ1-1	TGCAGCGTTGTAGGGGTTATGAACACTGAAGCTTTCTTT	CSVVGVMNTEAFF
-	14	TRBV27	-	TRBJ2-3	TGTGCCAGCAGTTTGAGCGGAAACACAGATACGCAGTATTTT	CASSLSGNTDTQYF
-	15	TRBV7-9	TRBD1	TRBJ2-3	TGTGCCAGCAGCCCGCTGGGACAGGGAGGAGATACGCAGTATTTT	CASSPLGQGGDTQYF
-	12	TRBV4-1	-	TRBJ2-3	TGCGCCAGCAGCCAACGCACAGATACGCAGTATTTT	CASSQRTDTQYF
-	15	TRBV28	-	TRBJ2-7	TGTGCCAGCACCTATGGAGGGGAGGCCACCTACGAGCAGTACTTC	CASTYGGEATYEQYF
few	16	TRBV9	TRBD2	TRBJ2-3	TGTGCCAGCAGCCCTCCCGGGACTAGCAGAACAGATACGCAGTATTTT	CASSPPGTSRTDTQYF
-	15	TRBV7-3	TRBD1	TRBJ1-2	TGTGCCAGCAGCTCCCACAGGGGGTCCAACTATGGCTACACCTTC	CASSSHRGSNYGYTF
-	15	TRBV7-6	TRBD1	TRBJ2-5	TGTGCCAGCAGCTTAGGGGGGACAGGTCAAGAGACCCAGTACTTC	CASSLGGTGQETQYF
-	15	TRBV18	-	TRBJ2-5	TGTGCCAGCTCACCTCCAGGGGTCACAACAGAGACCCAGTACTTC	CASSPPGVTTETQYF
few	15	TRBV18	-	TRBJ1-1	TGTGCCAGCTCGTTCGTCAGGGGACGGGACACTGAAGCTTTCTTT	CASSFVRGRDTEAFF
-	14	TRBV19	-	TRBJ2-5	TGTGCCAGTAGTTTGGCGCAGGGACGGGAGACCCAGTACTTC	CASSLAQGRETQYF
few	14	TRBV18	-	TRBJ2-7	TGTGCCAGCTCAGGGACCGTAGGATCCTACGAGCAGTACTTC	CASSGTVGSYEQYF
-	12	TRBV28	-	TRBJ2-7	TGTGCCAGCAGTTTACTGGGATACGAGCAGTACTTC	CASSLLGYEQYF
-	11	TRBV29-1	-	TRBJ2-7	TGCAGCGGACGGACGGGCTACGAGCAGTACTTC	CSGRTGYEQYF
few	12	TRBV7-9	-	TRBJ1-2	TGTGCCAGCAGCTTTTCCAGGGAGGGCTACACCTTC	CASSFSREGYTF
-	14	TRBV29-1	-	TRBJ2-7	TGCAGCGTTGGAAGGGTTGGGGAGCCGAGGGAGCAGTACTTC	CSVGRVGEPREQYF
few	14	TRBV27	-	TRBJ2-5	TGTGCCAGCAGTTTAAGCACAGGGCAAGAGACCCAGTACTTC	CASSLSTGQETQYF
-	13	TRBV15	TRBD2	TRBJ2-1	TGTGCCACCAGGGATAGCGGGAGCGGTGAGCAGTTCTTC	CATRDSGSGEQFF
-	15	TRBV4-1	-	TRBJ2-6	TGCGCCAGCAGCCAAGCTGACTCTAGGGCCAACGTCCTGACTTTC	CASSQADSRANVLTF
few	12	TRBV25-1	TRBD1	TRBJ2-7	TGTGCCTCGGGACAGGCCCGATACGAGCAGTACTTC	CASGQARYEQYF
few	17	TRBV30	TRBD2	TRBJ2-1	TGTGCCTGGAGGGAGGGGACTAGGCAGAGGTTGAGGAATGAGCAGTTCTTC	CAWREGTRQRLRNEQFF
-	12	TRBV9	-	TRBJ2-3	TGTGCCAGCAGCGTCCCCCCGTACCCGCAGTATTTT	CASSVPPYPQYF
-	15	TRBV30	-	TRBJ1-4	TGTGCCTGGAGTGTCGGGCAGGTGACTAATGAAAAACTGTTTTTT	CAWSVGQVTNEKLFF
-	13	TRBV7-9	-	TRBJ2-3	TGTGCCAGCAGACCTCGGCCCACAGATACGCAGTATTTT	CASRPRPTDTQYF
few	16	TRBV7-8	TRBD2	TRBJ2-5	TGTGCCAGCACCGCCTACGGACTAGCGGGAATTGAGACCCAGTACTTC	CASTAYGLAGIETQYF